A few counts support the clone carrying this T cell receptor beta chain. With 60 Vbeta and 13 Jbeta primers, the PCR was carried out. Measured with immunoSEQ multiplex PCR; TCRdb has only the in-frame clones, and not every one. The sample yields fewer than 130,000 clones, 60% to 85% seen once. This sample was taken from a study of cytomegalovirus exposure and HLA in healthy donors. The germline V gene has CDR1 LGHNA and CDR2 YSLEER. This CDR3 comprises 13 residues. V lost 3 bases, J lost 6 bases, and 11 bases lay in between. Material: PBMCs. This chain uses TRBV4-3 with TRBJ1-1, with D possibly TRBD1 on 5 matching bases. This TCR came from a woman in her twenties or thirties in good health and CMV-seronegative. CDR3 region: CASSQGGVSEAFF. The CDR3 nucleotides read TGCGCCAGCAGCCAGGGGGGTGTATCTGAAGCTTTCTTT.